Following are 29 T cell receptor beta chains from one sample sequenced in a study of control samples from healthy donors and cancer patients. Produced via immunoSEQ multiplex PCR; TCRdb's table is partial and in-frame only. This table has 75,000 to 95,000 clones, 85% to 95% appearing once. The sequenced material came from blood. The receptors were sampled from a woman in her thirties in good health.

V gene TRBV10-3 combines with J gene TRBJ2-7; D unresolved. This CDR3 is 12 amino acids long. The V and J ends lost 0 bases and 7 bases respectively, with 7 bases between them. Germline V gene data show CDR1 as ENHRY and CDR2 as SYGVKD. Here the CDR3 DNA reads TGTGCCATCAGTGAGTCGAGTGGGGAGCAGTACTTC. Residues: CAISESSGEQYF.

This chain links TRBV16 with TRBJ1-1, with D unclear. With 0 bases removed from V and 1 base from J, the gap between germline ends came to 9 bases. CDR3 size: 15 residues. Germline V lookup: CDR1 KGHSY, CDR2 FQNENV. The CDR3 reads CASSQSLLQNTEAFF. The CDR3 nucleotides are TGTGCCAGCAGCCAATCCCTCCTCCAGAACACTGAAGCTTTCTTT.

The rearrangement joins TRBV11-3 to TRBJ1-1; a possible D gene is TRBD1 (5 bases). Germline V CDR1 and CDR2: SGHNT, YENEEA. With 1 base removed from V and 2 bases from J, the gap between germline ends came to 20 bases. This CDR3 contains 18 residues. This chain's CDR3 is CASSLGLGWLGGNTEAFF. The CDR3, as DNA: TGTGCCAGCAGCTTAGGGTTGGGGTGGCTGGGGGGTAACACTGAAGCTTTCTTT.

This clone was seen only a few times. This chain uses TRBV2 with TRBJ1-1, with D perhaps matching TRBD1 (6 bases). The CDR3 spans 13 residues. Germline loops: CDR1 SNHLY, CDR2 FYNNEI. Trimming stripped 9 bases from V and 5 bases from J, with 16 bases between. This CDR3 reads CASDISGQTEAFF. For the CDR3, the DNA is TGTGCCAGTGATATCTCCGGACAGACTGAAGCTTTCTTT. Looking up the rest from reference TRBV2 and TRBJ1-1 gives the full variable domain: EPEVTQTPSHQVTQMGQEVILRCVPISNHLYFYWYRQILGQKVEFLVSFYNNEISEKSEIFDDQFSVERPDGSNFTLKIRSTKLEDSAMYFCASDISGQTEAFFGQGTRLTVV.

This chain uses TRBV11-1 with TRBJ2-1; 8 bases map to TRBD2. J lost 9 bases, V lost 1 base, and 11 bases had no gene match. Germline-derived CDR1 and CDR2 are SGHAT and FQDESV (reference sequence). CDR3 length: 16 residues. The CDR3 DNA reads TGTGCCAGCAGCTTAGAGGGCGGGAGGATCGTCCCTGAGCAGTTCTTC. Translated: CASSLEGGRIVPEQFF.

This clone was counted a single time. The chain is built from TRBV18 and TRBJ1-2; 8 nucleotides align to TRBD1. V lost 3 bases and J lost 3; bases outside the gene matches: 18. The CDR3 runs to 19 residues. The germline CDR1 and CDR2 sequences are KGHSH and LQKENI. As DNA, the CDR3 is TGTGCCAGCTCACCGTTTACCCGGACCGAGACAGGGGACGACTATGGCTACACCTTC. Translation gives CASSPFTRTETGDDYGYTF.

In this sample, this clone turned up once. The rearrangement uses TRBV6-5 and TRBJ2-1, with 8 bases that match TRBD1. Trimming at V came to 0 bases and at J to 6 bases, leaving 4 bases not matched to a gene. The CDR3 spans 15 residues. Germline V gene sequence: CDR1 MNHEY, CDR2 SVGAGI. The CDR3 reads CASSYSWTGTNEQFF. Here the CDR3 DNA reads TGTGCCAGCAGTTACTCATGGACAGGGACCAATGAGCAGTTCTTC.

This clone was seen once. The V and J genes are TRBV12-3 or TRBV12-4 and TRBJ1-1; D not certain. V shed 6 bases and J shed 6 bases, with 11 bases lying between them. This CDR3 comprises 12 residues. For the CDR3, the DNA is TGTGCCAGCAGGCTAAGTAGAGCTGAAGCTTTCTTT. Translation: CASRLSRAEAFF.

In this sample, this clone turned up once. The rearrangement links TRBV7-6 to TRBJ2-1; 8 bases are shared with TRBD2. J lost 0 bases, V lost 4 bases, and 14 bases had no gene match. Germline assignment: CDR1 SGHVS and CDR2 FNYEAQ. The CDR3 runs to 19 residues. This CDR3 is CASSSLYNPGGSSYNEQFF. The CDR3 DNA is TGTGCCAGCAGCTCCCTCTACAATCCGGGGGGGAGCTCCTACAATGAGCAGTTCTTC. The full variable domain, rest sourced from reference TRBV7-6 and TRBJ2-1, is GAGVSQSPRYKVTKRGQDVALRCDPISGHVSLYWYRQALGQGPEFLTYFNYEAQQDKSGLPNDRFSAERPEGSISTLTIQRTEQRDSAMYRCASSSLYNPGGSSYNEQFFGPGTRLTVL.

The chain couples TRBV10-2 to TRBJ1-6; 10 positions match TRBD1. CDR1 and CDR2 (germline): WSHSY, SAAADI. This CDR3 contains 13 residues. V gave up 8 bases and J gave up 5 bases; unmatched junction bases: 0. CDR3 protein: CASGTGDNSPLHF. CDR3 DNA sequence: TGCGCCAGCGGGACAGGGGATAATTCACCCCTCCACTTT.

V usage is TRBV19 and J usage is TRBJ1-4; no clear D. V shed 3 bases and J shed 7 bases, with 9 bases lying between them. Germline assignment: CDR1 LNHDA and CDR2 SQIVND (reference sequence). This CDR3 has 13 residues. The CDR3 reads CASSMRRAEKLFF. CDR3 in DNA: TGTGCCAGTAGTATGCGTAGAGCTGAAAAACTGTTTTTT.

The chain has TRBV5-5 and TRBJ1-5; D is unclear. Germline loops: CDR1 SGHKS, CDR2 YYEKEE (reference sequence). V was clipped by 0 bases and J by 6 bases, with 7 bases between them. The CDR3 is 13 amino acids. CDR3 residues: CASSLAEGQPQHF. For the CDR3, the DNA is TGTGCCAGCAGCTTGGCCGAAGGTCAGCCCCAGCATTTT.

The chain employs TRBV11-2 and TRBJ1-1, with a weak D call TRBD1 (6 bases). Germline assignment: CDR1 SGHAT and CDR2 FQNNGV. The CDR3 has 16 residues. Trimming shortened V by 1 base and J by 6 bases, and 18 bases separated the two germline ends. The CDR3 region is CASSLGRGQKQPEAFF. In DNA, the CDR3 is TGTGCCAGCAGCTTAGGACGGGGACAAAAGCAACCTGAAGCTTTCTTT.

This chain uses TRBV5-1 with TRBJ1-5, with D maybe TRBD1 (5 bases). CDR3 length: 14 residues. The germline CDR1 and CDR2 sequences are SGHRS and YFSETQ. Trimming took 0 bases from V and 7 from J, leaving 11 bases between them. The DNA of the CDR3 is TGCGCCAGCAGCTTGGTTGGGGGTTGGCAGCCCCAGCATTTT. Its protein is CASSLVGGWQPQHF.

This chain joins TRBV19 and TRBJ1-2; D perhaps matches TRBD1 (6 bases). Germline CDR1 and CDR2: LNHDA and SQIVND (reference sequence). The length of the CDR3 is 14 residues. V was clipped by 2 bases and J by 6 bases, with 13 bases between them. DNA of the CDR3: TGTGCCAGTAGTATATCCCCAGGGGAGGATGGCTACACCTTC. This gives the protein CASSISPGEDGYTF.

As DNA, the CDR3 is TGTGCCAGCAGCTTCGGGGCCAACGTCCTGACTTTC. Translated: CASSFGANVLTF. This rearrangement joins TRBV5-5 to TRBJ2-6; D call uncertain. Germline V lookup: CDR1 SGHKS, CDR2 YYEKEE (reference sequence). The CDR3 length is 12 residues. V was clipped by 2 bases and J by 4 bases, with 1 base between them.

A remark on this clone: The junction shows a germline mismatch at one end, possibly a read error. The chain uses TRBV7-7 and TRBJ2-7; D perhaps matches TRBD2 (6 bases). The CDR3 has 16 residues. Germline V gene data show CDR1 as SSHAT and CDR2 as FNYEAQ (reference sequence). The CDR3 sequence: CASSPPGRGELYEQYF. CDR3 coding DNA: TGTGCTAGCAGCCCCCCGGGACGCGGGGAACTCTACGAGCAGTACTTC. Supplemented by reference TRBV7-7 and TRBJ2-7, the full variable domain reads GAGVSQSPRYKVTKRGQDVTLRCDPISSHATLYWYQQALGQGPEFLTYFNYEAQPDKSGLPSDRFSAERPEGSISTLTIQRTEQRDSAMYRCASSPPGRGELYEQYFGPGTRLTVT.

The chain uses TRBV27 and TRBJ1-5; 7 bases match TRBD1. Germline V lookup: CDR1 MNHEY, CDR2 SMNVEV (reference sequence). The CDR3 is 15 amino acids. Trimming took 2 bases from V and 4 from J; bases not matched to a gene: 5. This CDR3 is CASSLSSDRNQPQHF. The CDR3 bases are TGTGCCAGCAGTTTAAGTTCGGACAGGAATCAGCCCCAGCATTTT.

The CDR3 is CASSPASTDTQYF. CDR3 in DNA: TGTGCCAGCTCACCGGCTAGCACAGATACGCAGTATTTT. This chain joins TRBV18 and TRBJ2-3; no reliable D call. Trimming stripped 3 bases from V and 0 bases from J, with 4 bases between. From germline, CDR1 is KGHSH and CDR2 LQKENI. The CDR3 is made up of 13 amino acids.

The CDR3 sequence is CASSYRGSNSPLHF. CDR3 bases: TGTGCCAGCAGTTACAGGGGGTCTAATTCACCCCTCCACTTT. The chain joins TRBV5-6 to TRBJ1-6, with TRBD1 matching 8 bases. The CDR3 totals 14 residues. J gave up 6 bases and V 5 bases, and 4 bases lay outside the gene matches. CDR1 and CDR2 (germline): SGHDT, YYEEEE. The variable domain in full, with the rest retrieved from reference TRBV5-6 and TRBJ1-6, is DAGVTQSPTHLIKTRGQQVTLRCSPKSGHDTVSWYQQALGQGPQFIFQYYEEEERQRGNFPDRFSGHQFPNYSSELNVNALLLGDSALYLCASSYRGSNSPLHFGNGTRLTVT.

The V and J genes are TRBV5-1 and TRBJ1-1, with a tentative D call TRBD1 (6 bases). CDR1 and CDR2 from the germline V gene are SGHRS and YFSETQ. The length of the CDR3 is 15 residues. Trimming shortened V by 2 bases and J by 0 bases, and 11 bases separated the two germline ends. This CDR3 is CASSFQGTLNTEAFF. CDR3 nucleotide sequence: TGCGCCAGCAGCTTTCAGGGGACCCTGAACACTGAAGCTTTCTTT.

CDR3 region: CASSTLSDSDTQYF. CDR3 nucleotides: TGTGCCAGCAGTACCCTTAGCGACTCAGATACGCAGTATTTT. V and J are TRBV13 and TRBJ2-3; possibly TRBD2 for D (5 bases). Germline V CDR1 and CDR2: PRHDT, FYEKMQ (reference sequence). V dropped 6 bases and J dropped 4 bases, with 14 bases sitting between them. The CDR3 runs 14 residues. Full variable domain (remainder filled in from reference TRBV13 and TRBJ2-3): AAGVIQSPRHLIKEKRETATLKCYPIPRHDTVYWYQQGPGQDPQFLISFYEKMQSDKGSIPDRFSAQQFSDYHSELNMSSLELGDSALYFCASSTLSDSDTQYFGPGTRLTVL.

The chain employs TRBV5-1 and TRBJ2-7; tentative D call: TRBD1 (6 bases). Germline-derived CDR1 and CDR2 are SGHRS and YFSETQ. The CDR3 contains 15 residues. The germline V and J ends were trimmed by 4 bases and 0 bases, with 14 bases remaining between them. As DNA, the CDR3 is TGCGCCAGCAGCGAAGGACAGTTGAGCTCCTACGAGCAGTACTTC. This encodes CASSEGQLSSYEQYF.

The gene calls are TRBV7-2 and TRBJ1-2; D not certain. CDR1 is SGHTA and CDR2 is FQGNSA in the germline V gene. V shed 3 bases and J shed 4 bases, with 6 bases lying between them. This CDR3 has 12 amino acids. CDR3 bases: TGTGCCAGCAGCTTTCAATCCTATGGCTACACCTTC. This sequence encodes CASSFQSYGYTF.

This clone was recorded once. V and J are TRBV9 and TRBJ1-3; TRBD1 matches at 7 bases. With V trimmed by 3 bases and J by 0 bases, 15 bases remained unmatched. The germline CDR1 and CDR2 sequences are SGDLS and YYNGEE. CDR3 size: 19 residues. The CDR3 is CASSATGTARSNSGNTIYF. CDR3 coding DNA: TGTGCCAGCAGCGCAACCGGGACAGCCCGATCTAACTCTGGAAACACCATATATTTT.

V is TRBV9 and J is TRBJ2-3; no reliable D call. CDR1 and CDR2 from the germline V gene are SGDLS and YYNGEE. Trimming removed 4 bases from V and 1 base from J, with 10 bases in between. This CDR3 has 14 amino acids. The CDR3 here is CASSPTTRTDTQYF. DNA of the CDR3: TGTGCCAGCAGCCCAACGACTCGCACAGATACGCAGTATTTT.

The V call is TRBV6-5, the J call TRBJ2-1, with a possible D match to TRBD2 (5 bases). Deletions cut 8 bases from V and 6 bases from J, with 14 bases between. This CDR3 contains 13 residues. Looked up from germline, CDR1 is MNHEY and CDR2 is SVGAGI. The CDR3, as DNA: TGTGCCAGCCCCCCGGAACGGGGCAATGAGCAGTTCTTC. Translated, it gives CASPPERGNEQFF.

This clone was picked up one time. This rearrangement joins TRBV5-4 to TRBJ2-7; D possibly corresponds to TRBD2 (6 bases). Germline CDR1 is SGHNT and CDR2 is YYREEE (reference sequence). There are 13 residues in the CDR3. Trimming stripped 4 bases from V and 2 bases from J, with 10 bases between. DNA of the CDR3: TGTGCCAGCAGCGCGGGGTTTCCCTACGAGCAGTACTTC. Translated, it gives CASSAGFPYEQYF.

This clone was seen a few times. The rearrangement links TRBV4-1 to TRBJ2-6, with TRBD1 identical over 8 bases. The germline V gene encodes CDR1 MGHRA and CDR2 YSYEKL. Trimming took 1 base from V and 4 from J; bases not matched to a gene: 3. The CDR3 is 16 residues long. The CDR3 loop is CASSQGQGTGANVLTF. CDR3 coding DNA: TGCGCCAGCAGCCAAGGACAGGGGACCGGGGCCAACGTCCTGACTTTC.